These 2 T cell receptor beta chains share one sample of origin, sequenced in a study of long-term antiretroviral therapy in people with HIV. Survey-level immunoSEQ v3.0 assays were run. Generated by immunoSEQ multiplex PCR, the TCRdb table keeps only in-frame clones and is missing some. The sample lists 20,000 to 30,000 clones, roughly 82% occurring once. Source: unsorted PBMCs, taken 3 years after starting antiretroviral therapy. The receptor source for this set is a man aged 50 or older with HIV.

This chain joins TRBV12-5 and TRBJ1-4, with 8 bases lining up with TRBD1. Germline values: CDR1 LGHNT, CDR2 FRNRAP. The CDR3 totals 18 residues. Trimming cost V 2 bases and J 0 bases; bases outside gene matches: 8. The CDR3 nucleotides read TGTGCTAGTGGTTTGCTCTCGGGCAGGGGGCCAACTAATGAAAAACTGTTTTTT. This gives the protein CASGLLSGRGPTNEKLFF.

The V gene is TRBV5-6, the J gene TRBJ2-3; D remains ambiguous. V was pared by 3 bases and J by 2 bases, with 13 bases between. CDR1 is SGHDT, CDR2 YYEEEE, per germline. This CDR3 comprises 15 residues. CDR3: CASSSVPTYTDTQYF. The DNA of the CDR3 is TGTGCCAGCAGCTCGGTGCCTACGTACACAGATACGCAGTATTTT.